A selection of T cell receptor beta chains follows, all from one sample in a study of blood T cell repertoires in COVID-19. The method was immunoSEQ multiplex PCR; TCRdb's version includes in-frame clones alone and lacks a portion of them. The data hold some 89,000 clones, with 87% observed a single time. The source material was peripheral blood. The source of these receptors is a human donor in a cohort sampled during active COVID-19. Both conserved end residues are part of each CDR3. The D gene is left open where the match is weak. Rows give clone size only sometimes, using once, few, many, or a class for an expanded clone.

len	v_gene	j_gene	d_gene	abundance	CDR3nt	CDR3aa
19	TRBV4-2	TRBJ2-7	TRBD2	.	TGTGCCAGCAGCCAAGTTAGGACTAGCGAGTTGACTTCCTCCTACGAGCAGTACTTC	CASSQVRTSELTSSYEQYF
13	TRBV2	TRBJ1-5	.	few	TGTGCCAGCAGTGCAGGTCTTAATCAGCCCCAGCATTTT	CASSAGLNQPQHF
17	TRBV5-1	TRBJ2-7	TRBD1	once	TGCGCCAGCAGCTCGGGACCGGGACAGGGAACTACCTACGAGCAGTACTTC	CASSSGPGQGTTYEQYF
13	TRBV5-6	TRBJ1-2	.	.	TGTGCCAGCAGCTTTGGACCCGGAGGAGGCTACACCTTC	CASSFGPGGGYTF
14	TRBV9	TRBJ2-3	.	.	TGTGCCAGCAGCGTAGGTGGGAGCAGCGATACGCAGTATTTT	CASSVGGSSDTQYF
12	TRBV5-6	TRBJ1-5	.	few	TGTGCCAGCAGTCTATCGAATCAGCCCCAGCATTTT	CASSLSNQPQHF
17	TRBV7-3	TRBJ2-3	TRBD2	.	TGTGCCAGCAGCTTAACCATCTTGGGACTAGCGGGGGATACGCAGTATTTT	CASSLTILGLAGDTQYF
14	TRBV9	TRBJ1-3	TRBD1	.	TGTGCCAGCAGCGTAGGACAGGGAGTAGACACCATATATTTT	CASSVGQGVDTIYF
15	TRBV6-1	TRBJ2-3	TRBD2	.	TGTGCCAGCAGTGAGGAGGGACTAGCGGCGGATACGCAGTATTTT	CASSEEGLAADTQYF
16	TRBV7-9	TRBJ2-1	TRBD2	.	TGTGCCAGCAGCCCATGGCAAGCGGGAGGTCTCAATGAGCAGTTCTTC	CASSPWQAGGLNEQFF
17	TRBV9	TRBJ1-1	TRBD1	few	TGTGCCAGCAGCGTAGCTGGACAGGGACCGCCGAACACTGAAGCTTTCTTT	CASSVAGQGPPNTEAFF
15	TRBV10-3	TRBJ1-5	.	.	TGTGCCATCAGTGAGTCGACTACCTACAATCAGCCCCAGCATTTT	CAISESTTYNQPQHF
17	TRBV18	TRBJ2-3	TRBD2	.	TGTGCCAGCTCACCAAGGGCGGCTAGCGGTCAACCAGATACGCAGTATTTT	CASSPRAASGQPDTQYF
14	TRBV11-2	TRBJ2-7	.	.	TGTGCCAGCAGCTTGGGGGGGACACACTACGAGCAGTACTTC	CASSLGGTHYEQYF
16	TRBV10-1	TRBJ2-1	.	.	TGCGCCAGCAGTGAGTCTCTGGGGGGACCGTCCAATGAGCAGTTCTTC	CASSESLGGPSNEQFF
13	TRBV27	TRBJ1-5	.	.	TGTGCCAGCAGGAGCCATAGCAATCAGCCCCAGCATTTT	CASRSHSNQPQHF
16	TRBV18	TRBJ2-3	.	.	TGTGCCAGCTCACCACTGTTGGACTACACCACAGATACGCAGTATTTT	CASSPLLDYTTDTQYF
13	TRBV7-7	TRBJ1-1	.	.	TGTGCTAGCAGCCTCGAGGCGAACACTGAAGCTTTCTTT	CASSLEANTEAFF
16	TRBV7-2	TRBJ2-7	TRBD2	once	TGTGCCAGCAGCTCCTCTACTAGCGGGGGGTCCTACGAGCAGTACTTC	CASSSSTSGGSYEQYF
15	TRBV4-3	TRBJ1-5	TRBD1	.	TGCGCCAGCAGCCCAGGGACAGGCCGAAATCAGCCCCAGCATTTT	CASSPGTGRNQPQHF
18	TRBV7-9	TRBJ2-1	TRBD2	.	TGTGCCAGCAGCTTAGTTGAGGGACTAGCAAGGGCCTACAATGAGCAGTTCTTC	CASSLVEGLARAYNEQFF
16	TRBV10-3	TRBJ2-1	.	.	TGTGCCATCAGTGACTATACCAAGAGCTCCTACAATGAGCAGTTCTTC	CAISDYTKSSYNEQFF
15	TRBV7-8	TRBJ2-5	TRBD2	.	TGTGCCAGCAGCTTCGGAGGGAGGGCAGGAGAGACCCAGTACTTC	CASSFGGRAGETQYF
15	TRBV5-6	TRBJ1-5	TRBD1	.	TGTGCCAGCAGCTTGCGGGACAGGGGACGTCAGCCCCAGCATTTT	CASSLRDRGRQPQHF
13	TRBV19	TRBJ1-1	.	once	TGTGCCAGTAGTCAAATAGTGAACACTGAAGCTTTCTTT	CASSQIVNTEAFF
15	TRBV6-5	TRBJ2-3	.	.	TGTGCCAGCAGTCGTACAGGGTCTAGCACAGATACGCAGTATTTT	CASSRTGSSTDTQYF
15	TRBV7-9	TRBJ1-4	TRBD1	.	TGTGCCAGCAGCATCGGGACAGGGGTCAATGAAAAACTGTTTTTT	CASSIGTGVNEKLFF
15	TRBV5-6	TRBJ1-2	.	.	TGTGCCAGCAGTCCACAACCAACACTGACGGGAGGCTACACCTTC	CASSPQPTLTGGYTF